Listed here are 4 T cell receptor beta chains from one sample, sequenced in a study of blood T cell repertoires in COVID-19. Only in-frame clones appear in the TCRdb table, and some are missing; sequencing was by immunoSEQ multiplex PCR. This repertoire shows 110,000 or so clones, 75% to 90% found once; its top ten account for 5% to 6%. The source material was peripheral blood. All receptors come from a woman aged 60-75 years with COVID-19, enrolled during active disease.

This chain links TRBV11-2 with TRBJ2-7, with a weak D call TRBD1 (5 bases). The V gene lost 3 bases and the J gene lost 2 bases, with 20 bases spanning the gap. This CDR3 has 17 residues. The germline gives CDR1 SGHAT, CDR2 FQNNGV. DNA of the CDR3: TGTGCCAGCAGCTTGGGGCCAGGAGCTGGGCCCCCCTACGAGCAGTACTTC. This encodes CASSLGPGAGPPYEQYF.

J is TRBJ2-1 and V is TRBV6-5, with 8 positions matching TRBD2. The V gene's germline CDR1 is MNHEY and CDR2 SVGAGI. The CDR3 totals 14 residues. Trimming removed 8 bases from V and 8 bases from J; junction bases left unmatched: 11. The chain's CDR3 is CASSPGGKVDEQFF. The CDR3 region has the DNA TGTGCCAGCTCCCCGGGGGGGAAGGTAGATGAGCAGTTCTTC.

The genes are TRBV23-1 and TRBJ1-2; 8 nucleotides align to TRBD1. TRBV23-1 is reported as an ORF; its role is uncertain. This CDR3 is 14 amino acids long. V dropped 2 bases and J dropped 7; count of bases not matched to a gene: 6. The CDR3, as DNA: TGCGCCAGCAGTCAAAAGGACAGGGTTGGTGGCTACACCTTC. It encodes CASSQKDRVGGYTF.

The CDR3 spells CSGGTGGTDTQYF. DNA for the CDR3: TGCAGCGGCGGGACAGGGGGCACAGATACGCAGTATTTT. The J gene is TRBJ2-3, the V gene TRBV29-1; TRBD1 matches at 10 bases. This CDR3 is built from 13 residues. Germline assignment: CDR1 SQVTM and CDR2 ANQGSEA. The ends lost 7 bases at V and 1 base at J; junction bases unmatched: 2.